This T cell receptor (beta chain) is from a study of CD8 T cells in Susac syndrome. RNA amounts of about 0.5 to 1 ug underwent reverse transcription with random hexamers. Coverage of TCR beta CDR3 amplification by immunoSEQ multiplex PCR extended to 54 Vbeta and 13 Jbeta. TCRdb recomputed calls from the immunoSEQ multiplex PCR reads with MiXCR, one row per CDR3 protein. Of roughly 140,000 distinct CDR3 sequences in the sample, 94% are singletons; the top ten hold roughly 0.27%. With 7 bases removed from V and 3 bases from J, the gap between germline ends came to 10 bases. The CDR3 contains 13 residues. Per the germline V gene, CDR1 is MNHEY and CDR2 is SVGEGT.

Sequencing input: CD8+ T cells from PBMCs. The chain is built from TRBV6-2 or TRBV6-3 and TRBJ2-1; D not certain. The receptor was isolated from a human donor in good health. CDR3 bases: TGTGCCAGCACGTCGGGTAGCTACAATGAGCAGTTCTTC. Residues: CASTSGSYNEQFF.